Each of the 16 T cell receptor beta chains below was sequenced from the same sample in a study of blood T cell repertoires in COVID-19. Here immunoSEQ multiplex PCR was the method, and the copy in TCRdb shows in-frame clones only, minus some. The sample holds 150,000 or so clones; around four fifths are singletons and the top ten take 5% to 6.5%. Material for sequencing was PBMCs or T cells enriched from blood (not recorded which). Receptors were obtained from a woman aged 50 to 60 who had recovered from COVID-19.

The CDR3 here is CASSYGDTPYEQYF. CDR3 nucleotide sequence: TGTGCCAGCAGTTACGGGGACACTCCCTACGAGCAGTACTTC. The chain is built from TRBV6-5 and TRBJ2-7; a weak D match, TRBD1 (6 bases). The CDR3 is 14 residues long. Germline V lookup: CDR1 MNHEY, CDR2 SVGAGI. V was cut by 2 bases and J by 2 bases, with 10 bases left in between.

This clone has a handful of counts. The chain combines TRBV12-3 or TRBV12-4 with TRBJ1-2; a possible D gene is TRBD1 (5 bases). The CDR3 length is 13 residues. Trimming left V 3 bases short and J 3 bases short, with 8 bases between. The CDR3 spells CASSLQTDYGYTF. The CDR3 bases are TGTGCCAGCAGTTTGCAGACAGACTATGGCTACACCTTC.

This CDR3 reads CAIQGQPNNYGYTF. The CDR3 nucleotides read TGTGCCATCCAAGGACAGCCTAATAACTATGGCTACACCTTC. The chain links TRBV10-3 to TRBJ1-2, with a possible D match to TRBD1 (6 bases). The CDR3 has 14 amino acids. The germline CDR1 and CDR2 sequences are ENHRY and SYGVKD. The germline V and J ends were trimmed by 8 bases and 1 base, with 14 bases remaining between them.

The chain couples TRBV25-1 to TRBJ1-1, with no clear D. This CDR3 has 17 residues. Germline loops: CDR1 MGHDK, CDR2 SYGVNS. The V end lost 2 bases, the J end lost 1 base, and 17 bases lay between the germline ends. CDR3 residues: CASSELGVEASNTEAFF. As DNA, the CDR3 is TGTGCCAGCAGTGAACTGGGCGTTGAAGCCTCGAACACTGAAGCTTTCTTT.

The genes are TRBV10-2 and TRBJ2-7, with 8 bases fitting TRBD2. Per the germline V gene, CDR1 is WSHSY and CDR2 is SAAADI. The CDR3 length is 11 residues. V lost 4 bases, J lost 7 bases, and 0 bases stayed unmatched. CDR3 region: CASSGGGEQYF. In DNA, the CDR3 is TGCGCCAGCAGTGGCGGGGGGGAGCAGTACTTC.

The V and J genes are TRBV5-4 and TRBJ2-3; D is unclear. V lost 3 bases to trimming and J lost 1 base, with 12 bases between them. The CDR3 extends over 15 amino acids. Germline V gives CDR1 SGHNT, CDR2 YYREEE (reference sequence). The CDR3 coding sequence is TGTGCCAGCAGCTCCCGACTGAGCGGCACAGATACGCAGTATTTT. Encoded protein: CASSSRLSGTDTQYF.

In regard to this clone: A much larger clone is a single base away; this may be a read error. The chain recombines TRBV18 with TRBJ1-1; 8 bases agree with TRBD1. This CDR3 region has 15 residues. Per germline, CDR1 KGHSH and CDR2 LQKENI. With V trimmed by 10 bases and J by 7 bases, 17 bases remained unmatched. In nucleotides, the CDR3 is TGTGCCAACTCCCGCACACAGGGGGACGGTAGTGAAGCTTTCTTT. Amino acids: CANSRTQGDGSEAFF.

The chain recombines TRBV7-2 with TRBJ1-2, with 8 bases identical to TRBD1. This CDR3 contains 16 residues. The junction had 11 bases not matched to a gene; V was cut back by 4 bases and J by 4 bases. Germline V lookup: CDR1 SGHTA, CDR2 FQGNSA. CDR3 nucleotide sequence: TGTGCCAGCAGCTCGGGCGCAGGGGGCATGGGCTATGGCTACACCTTC. Translated, it gives CASSSGAGGMGYGYTF.

The chain employs TRBV13 and TRBJ2-5; possible D gene TRBD2, 5 bases. This CDR3 is built from 12 residues. V lost 5 bases and J lost 7, with 11 bases in between. Germline V gene sequence: CDR1 PRHDT, CDR2 FYEKMQ (reference sequence). Here the CDR3 DNA reads TGTGCCAGCAGCGGGCAGGAGGCGACCCAGTACTTC. Its protein product is CASSGQEATQYF.

The CDR3 protein is CASSFVAGGYEQYF. The CDR3 DNA sequence: TGTGCCAGCAGCTTCGTTGCGGGGGGCTACGAGCAGTACTTC. The chain employs TRBV5-4 and TRBJ2-7; 8 bases are a match to TRBD2. Germline assignment: CDR1 SGHNT and CDR2 YYREEE (reference sequence). CDR3 length: 14 amino acids. V trimming: 2 bases; J trimming: 3 bases; junction bases outside the gene matches: 4. The full variable domain, in which reference TRBV5-4 and TRBJ2-7 provide the parts outside the CDR3, is ETGVTQSPTHLIKTRGQQVTLRCSSQSGHNTVSWYQQALGQGPQFIFQYYREEENGRGNFPPRFSGLQFPNYSSELNVNALELDDSALYLCASSFVAGGYEQYFGPGTRLTVT.

The chain couples TRBV30 to TRBJ1-2, with 7 bases aligning to TRBD1. Unmatched junction bases numbered 1, after V lost 2 bases and J lost 4 bases. In germline, CDR1 is GTSNPN, CDR2 SVGIG (reference sequence). This CDR3 contains 12 residues. CDR3 sequence: CAWSWTGYGYTF. CDR3 bases: TGTGCCTGGAGTTGGACAGGCTATGGCTACACCTTC.

The chain recombines TRBV7-8 with TRBJ2-5; D gene ambiguous. V lost 4 bases and J 7 bases, leaving 16 bases between the germline ends. Germline values: CDR1 SGHVS, CDR2 FQNEAQ. The CDR3 runs to 14 residues. The CDR3 region is CASSSDDARGTQYF. The DNA of the CDR3 is TGTGCCAGCAGCTCAGACGACGCGAGAGGGACCCAGTACTTC.

By its share, this clone is medium-sized. The J gene is TRBJ1-4, the V gene TRBV9; D not certain. V was clipped by 4 bases and J by 5 bases, with 12 bases between them. The CDR3 loop spans 14 amino acids. In germline, CDR1 is SGDLS, CDR2 YYNGEE. As DNA, the CDR3 is TGTGCCAGCAGCACACGGGGAGGGAATGAAAAACTGTTTTTT. Its protein is CASSTRGGNEKLFF.

This chain uses TRBV5-6 with TRBJ1-3; unclear D gene. Trimming took off 0 bases at V and 0 bases at J, with 13 bases between the two ends. The CDR3 totals 17 residues. Germline values: CDR1 SGHDT, CDR2 YYEEEE. CDR3 coding DNA: TGTGCCAGCAGCTTGGTGGGAGGAGGGAACTCTGGAAACACCATATATTTT. Protein: CASSLVGGGNSGNTIYF.

This rearrangement joins TRBV19 to TRBJ2-2; TRBD1 agrees at 7 bases. Germline V gene lookup returns CDR1 LNHDA and CDR2 SQIVND (reference sequence). V lost 5 bases, J lost 6 bases, and 6 bases stayed unmatched. This CDR3 region has 14 residues. The CDR3 nucleotides read TGTGCCAGTAGTCCACAGGGGAATGCCGGGGAGCTGTTTTTT. It specifies CASSPQGNAGELFF.

This sequence joins TRBV12-3 or TRBV12-4 and TRBJ1-2; TRBD1 aligns across 8 bases. The CDR3 is 13 amino acids. Trimming took 3 bases from V and 3 from J; bases not matched to a gene: 0. CDR3 region: CASSLTGDYGYTF. The CDR3 DNA follows: TGTGCCAGCAGTTTGACAGGGGACTATGGCTACACCTTC.